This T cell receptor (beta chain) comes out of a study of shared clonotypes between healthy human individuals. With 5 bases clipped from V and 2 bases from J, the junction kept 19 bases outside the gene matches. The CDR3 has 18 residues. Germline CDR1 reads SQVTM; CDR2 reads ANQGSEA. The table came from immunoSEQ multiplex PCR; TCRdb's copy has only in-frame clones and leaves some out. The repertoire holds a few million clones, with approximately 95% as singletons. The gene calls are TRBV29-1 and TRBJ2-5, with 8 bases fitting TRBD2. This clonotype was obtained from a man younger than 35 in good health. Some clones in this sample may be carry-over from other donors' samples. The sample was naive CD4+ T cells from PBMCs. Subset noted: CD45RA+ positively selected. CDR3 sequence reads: CSVRSLPGGPSPQETQYF. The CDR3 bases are TGCAGCGTTCGGTCCCTTCCGGGAGGGCCGTCCCCGCAAGAGACCCAGTACTTC.